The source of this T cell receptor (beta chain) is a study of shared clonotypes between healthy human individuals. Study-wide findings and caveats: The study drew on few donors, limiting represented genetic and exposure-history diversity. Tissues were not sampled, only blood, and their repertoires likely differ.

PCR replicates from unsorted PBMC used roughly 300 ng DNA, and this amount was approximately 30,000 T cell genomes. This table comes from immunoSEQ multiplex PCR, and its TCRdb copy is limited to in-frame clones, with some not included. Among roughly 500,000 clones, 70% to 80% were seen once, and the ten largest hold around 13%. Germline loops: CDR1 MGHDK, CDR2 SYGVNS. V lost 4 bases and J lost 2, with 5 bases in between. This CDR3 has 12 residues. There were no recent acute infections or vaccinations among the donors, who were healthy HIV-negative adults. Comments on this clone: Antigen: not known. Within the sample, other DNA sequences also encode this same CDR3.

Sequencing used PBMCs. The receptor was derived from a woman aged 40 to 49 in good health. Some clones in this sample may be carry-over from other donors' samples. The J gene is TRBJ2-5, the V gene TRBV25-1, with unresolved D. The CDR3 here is CASSGGQETQYF. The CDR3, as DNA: TGTGCCAGCAGTGGGGGTCAAGAGACCCAGTACTTC. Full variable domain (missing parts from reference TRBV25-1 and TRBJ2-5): EADIYQTPRYLVIGTGKKITLECSQTMGHDKMYWYQQDPGMELHLIHYSYGVNSTEKGDLSSESTVSRIRTEHFPLTLESARPSHTSQYLCASSGGQETQYFGPGTRLLVL.